This TCR beta chain was found in a study of T-cell memory formation after mild COVID-19. The wider study: The study found TCR clusters largely donor specific.

TCR alpha and TCR beta cDNA libraries carrying sample barcodes and UMIs were produced by 5'RACE using constant-segment primers. TCRdb ran MiXCR on the 5' RACE reads and lists one entry per CDR3 protein. The sample lists roughly 600,000 distinct CDR3 sequences, under 20% occurring once. Whole-study findings and limits: Memory from before infection featured some responding clones, which suggests cross-reactive memory joined.

As concerns this clonotype: Its antigen is not known.

Germline CDR1 reads MNHEY; CDR2 reads SVGAGI. Trimming took off 4 bases at V and 3 bases at J, with 7 bases between the two ends. This CDR3 comprises 13 residues. This chain connects TRBV6-5 to TRBJ1-5; D gene ambiguous. The sequence came from an adult woman who had mild COVID-19 (a few samples of this study predate the infection). Cell type and time point are not known. The sequencing input was PBMCs or a T cell subset sorted from them (not recorded which). CDR3 nucleotide sequence: TGTGCCAGCAGTTCCCGGGACAATCAGCCCCAGCATTTT. It encodes CASSSRDNQPQHF.